These T cell receptor beta chains were read from a single sample in a study of metastatic and nonmetastatic thyroid tumors. TCRdb re-clonotyped the PCR reads via MiXCR. Seen here are around 18,000 clones, about 28% observed once, and the top ten hold under 15%. Sequenced input: tumor tissue. The receptors were gathered from a female donor with papillary thyroid cancer or a benign thyroid nodule (not recorded which). Some clones in this sample may be carry-over from other donors' samples. Each CDR3 is given with its conserved first and last residue. The D gene is left open where the match is weak. Size is stated for part of the rows, as once, few or many counts, or as a class when the clone is expanded.

abundance,d_gene,v_gene,len,j_gene,CDR3aa,CDR3nt
few,NA,TRBV19,14,TRBJ1-6,CASTHGHLNSPLHF,TGTGCCAGTACCCACGGACACCTCAATTCACCCCTCCACTTT
many,NA,TRBV4-3,15,TRBJ1-1,CASSQGDRHFTEAFF,TGCGCCAGCAGCCAAGGTGACAGGCACTTCACTGAAGCTTTCTTT
few,NA,TRBV5-1,15,TRBJ2-1,CASSLWSQSYNEQFF,TGCGCCAGCAGCTTGTGGTCTCAGTCCTACAATGAGCAGTTCTTC
NA,NA,TRBV5-1,16,TRBJ1-3,CASSLGPVSSGNTIYF,TGCGCCAGCAGCTTGGGCCCGGTGAGCTCTGGAAACACCATATATTTT
NA,NA,TRBV6-5,14,TRBJ2-2,CASSTLWGTGELFF,TGTGCCAGCAGTACTCTTTGGGGTACCGGGGAGCTGTTTTTT
NA,NA,TRBV6-1,14,TRBJ1-6,CASSVDPLEGPLHF,TGTGCCAGCAGTGTTGACCCGCTGGAGGGACCCCTCCACTTT
NA,NA,TRBV6-1,13,TRBJ1-2,CASSPGRGYGYTF,TGTGCCAGCAGCCCCGGTCGGGGCTATGGCTACACCTTC
medium-sized,TRBD2,TRBV27,16,TRBJ2-1,CASSLPGGSSYNEQFF,TGTGCCAGCAGTCTCCCGGGCGGGAGTAGTTACAATGAGCAGTTCTTC
NA,NA,TRBV6-1,14,TRBJ2-6,CASRAFAGANVLTF,TGTGCCAGCAGGGCATTCGCTGGGGCCAACGTCCTGACTTTC
NA,NA,TRBV28,13,TRBJ2-7,CANGPTGSYEQYF,TGTGCCAATGGACCGACGGGGTCCTACGAGCAGTACTTC
medium-sized,NA,TRBV6-2/TRBV6-3,15,TRBJ1-2,CASSYSWGTGYGYTF,TGTGCCAGCAGTTACTCGTGGGGGACTGGATATGGCTACACCTTC
many,NA,TRBV7-9,15,TRBJ2-2,CASSRGTSNTGELFF,TGTGCCAGCAGCCGCGGGACATCGAACACCGGGGAGCTGTTTTTT
NA,NA,TRBV7-3,14,TRBJ2-2,CASSLRLYTGELFF,TGTGCCAGCAGCTTAAGGCTCTACACCGGGGAGCTGTTTTTT
NA,NA,TRBV19,13,TRBJ2-1,CASTKGSFNEQFF,TGTGCCAGTACCAAAGGGAGTTTCAATGAGCAGTTCTTC
NA,TRBD1,TRBV9,16,TRBJ2-2,CASSVVGQGGTGELFF,TGTGCCAGCAGCGTAGTGGGACAGGGTGGCACCGGGGAGCTGTTTTTT
NA,NA,TRBV6-5,13,TRBJ1-5,CASSYQQGQPQHF,TGTGCCAGCAGTTACCAACAGGGTCAGCCCCAGCATTTT
once,TRBD2,TRBV4-1,16,TRBJ2-3,CASSQEGGRGADTQYF,TGCGCCAGCAGCCAAGAGGGCGGGAGAGGCGCAGATACGCAGTATTTT
NA,NA,TRBV12-3/TRBV12-4,15,TRBJ2-2,CASSFGGPNTGELFF,TGTGCCAGCAGTTTCGGGGGACCAAACACCGGGGAGCTGTTTTTT
many,NA,TRBV20-1,18,TRBJ2-3,CSARSLDHLAVRTDTQYF,TGCAGTGCTAGGTCTTTAGACCATCTGGCGGTTAGGACAGATACGCAGTATTTT
NA,NA,TRBV28,14,TRBJ1-5,CASSRESGNQPQHF,TGTGCCAGCAGTCGTGAGTCGGGCAATCAGCCCCAGCATTTT
few,TRBD2,TRBV4-1,13,TRBJ2-5,CAKNLAGGKTQYF,TGCGCCAAAAACCTAGCGGGAGGGAAGACCCAGTACTTC
many,NA,TRBV5-5,13,TRBJ1-1,CASSFPGNTEAFF,TGTGCCAGCAGCTTCCCGGGAAACACTGAAGCTTTCTTT
medium-sized,NA,TRBV11-3,13,TRBJ1-2,CASSETGIYGYTF,TGTGCCAGCAGCGAAACAGGGATCTATGGCTACACCTTC
medium-sized,NA,TRBV6-6,13,TRBJ2-3,CASSYSGTDTQYF,TGTGCCAGCAGTTATTCAGGCACAGATACGCAGTATTTT
NA,TRBD1,TRBV9,16,TRBJ1-2,CASSAAPGGAYYGYTF,TGTGCCAGCAGCGCTGCCCCAGGGGGCGCGTACTATGGCTACACCTTC
few,NA,TRBV6-4,14,TRBJ2-2,CASSEFGNTGELFF,TGTGCCAGCAGTGAATTTGGAAACACCGGGGAGCTGTTTTTT
medium-sized,NA,TRBV24-1,16,TRBJ2-3,CATSDFPRQGSDTQYF,TGTGCCACCAGTGATTTTCCCCGGCAGGGGTCGGATACGCAGTATTTT
many,TRBD1,TRBV10-3,14,TRBJ2-7,CAISVGTGAYEQYF,TGTGCCATCAGTGTGGGGACAGGGGCCTACGAGCAGTACTTC
NA,NA,TRBV4-3,14,TRBJ2-2,CASSRTPNTGELFF,TGCGCCAGCAGCCGGACTCCGAACACCGGGGAGCTGTTTTTT
NA,TRBD1,TRBV20-1,14,TRBJ1-5,CSARKTGGVQPQHF,TGCAGTGCTAGGAAGACAGGGGGCGTCCAGCCCCAGCATTTT
many,NA,TRBV15,15,TRBJ2-5,CATSRDLDREETQYF,TGTGCCACCAGCAGAGATCTCGACAGAGAAGAGACCCAGTACTTC
NA,NA,TRBV11-2,13,TRBJ2-7,CASSSGTLFEQYF,TGTGCCAGCAGCTCCGGGACACTTTTTGAGCAGTACTTC
few,TRBD1,TRBV12-3/TRBV12-4,15,TRBJ1-1,CASSLGGRGSTEAFF,TGTGCCAGCAGTTTAGGTGGCAGGGGGTCTACCGAAGCTTTCTTC
NA,NA,TRBV18,14,TRBJ2-3,CASSPTSYGDTQYF,TGTGCCAGCTCACCGACTAGTTACGGGGATACGCAGTATTTT
many,TRBD2,TRBV9,15,TRBJ2-1,CASSVGAGVLNEQFF,TGTGCCAGCAGCGTAGGAGCGGGAGTACTCAATGAGCAGTTCTTC
many,NA,TRBV7-9,12,TRBJ1-2,CASSPQEGGYTF,TGTGCCAGCAGCCCCCAAGAGGGTGGCTACACCTTC
few,NA,TRBV28,15,TRBJ1-5,CASSLPGGSNQPQHF,TGTGCCAGCAGTTTACCGGGGGGAAGCAATCAGCCCCAGCATTTT
many,TRBD2,TRBV7-3,15,TRBJ2-3,CASSTLAGFTDTQYF,TGTGCCAGCAGCACGCTAGCGGGATTCACAGATACGCAGTATTTT
NA,NA,TRBV4-3,14,TRBJ2-2,CASSQSDGTGELFF,TGCGCCAGCAGCCAATCGGACGGAACCGGGGAGCTGTTTTTT
NA,NA,TRBV30,12,TRBJ2-7,CAWSVADYEQYF,TGTGCCTGGAGTGTAGCCGATTACGAGCAGTACTTC
many,NA,TRBV11-3,15,TRBJ1-1,CASSLRGGRNTEAFF,TGTGCCAGCAGCTTAAGGGGGGGGCGGAACACTGAAGCTTTCTTT
medium-sized,NA,TRBV6-1,14,TRBJ1-1,CASRTGTGNTEAFF,TGTGCCAGCAGGACGGGTACTGGGAACACTGAAGCTTTCTTT
NA,NA,TRBV7-3,14,TRBJ2-2,CASSIDKGVGELFF,TGTGCCAGCAGCATTGACAAAGGGGTCGGGGAGCTGTTTTTT
few,NA,TRBV28,14,TRBJ1-3,CASIQGSSGNTIYF,TGTGCCAGCATTCAGGGGAGCTCTGGAAACACCATATATTTT
few,TRBD2,TRBV10-3,16,TRBJ2-3,CAISESEVAGGDTQYF,TGTGCCATCAGTGAGTCCGAGGTAGCGGGAGGAGATACGCAGTATTTT
few,TRBD2,TRBV12-3/TRBV12-4,14,TRBJ2-2,CASRSTIAGGELFF,TGTGCCAGCAGATCCACTATAGCGGGCGGGGAGCTGTTTTTT
few,TRBD1,TRBV6-2/TRBV6-3,18,TRBJ1-1,CASGSRGAQTGKDTEAFF,TGTGCCAGCGGTTCAAGGGGCGCCCAGACAGGGAAGGACACTGAAGCTTTCTTT
few,NA,TRBV27,16,TRBJ2-2,CASSRFGRQVTGELFF,TGTGCCAGCAGTAGATTTGGTCGACAGGTCACCGGGGAGCTGTTTTTT
many,NA,TRBV7-3,13,TRBJ2-3,CASSSSGSDTQYF,TGTGCCAGCAGTTCGAGCGGATCAGATACGCAGTATTTT
once,NA,TRBV11-2,15,TRBJ2-1,CASSLGTIPDNEQFF,TGTGCCAGCAGCCTCGGGACAATTCCCGACAATGAGCAGTTCTTC
NA,NA,TRBV20-1,13,TRBJ2-7,CSAQGPLGDEQYF,TGCAGTGCCCAGGGACCTCTAGGGGACGAGCAGTACTTC
many,NA,TRBV19,12,TRBJ2-2,CASIRGPRELFF,TGTGCCAGTATCCGGGGGCCCCGGGAGCTGTTTTTT
NA,NA,TRBV6-6,15,TRBJ1-3,CASSYSIHRGNTIYF,TGTGCCAGCAGTTACTCGATCCACAGGGGAAACACCATATATTTT
few,NA,TRBV6-1,17,TRBJ2-2,CASRNQGLRANTGELFF,TGTGCCAGCAGAAATCAGGGGTTACGCGCGAACACCGGGGAGCTGTTTTTT
medium-sized,NA,TRBV12-3/TRBV12-4,16,TRBJ2-1,CASSVRSGGPYNEQFF,TGTGCCAGCAGTGTCAGAAGCGGAGGGCCCTACAATGAGCAGTTCTTC
once,NA,TRBV7-2,14,TRBJ2-2,CASSLGRAAGELFF,TGTGCCAGCAGCTTAGGCAGGGCGGCCGGGGAGCTGTTTTTT
few,NA,TRBV2,15,TRBJ1-2,CASSENPDPGYGYTF,TGTGCCAGCAGTGAGAATCCAGACCCGGGGTATGGCTACACCTTC
NA,TRBD1,TRBV27,15,TRBJ2-3,CASSFWDRATDTQYF,TGTGCCAGCAGTTTTTGGGACAGGGCAACAGATACGCAGTATTTT
NA,TRBD2,TRBV9,16,TRBJ2-3,CASSSTSGTSTDTQYF,TGTGCCAGCAGCTCTACTAGCGGGACAAGCACAGATACGCAGTATTTT
few,NA,TRBV7-6,13,TRBJ1-2,CASSLGSGGGYTF,TGTGCCAGCAGCTTAGGATCCGGTGGAGGCTACACCTTC